The 9 T cell receptor beta chains presented below share a single source sample, sequenced in a study of T cell repertoires in cytomegalovirus infection. These receptors are not linked to any known antigen. TCRdb called the reads again in MiXCR, with one record for every CDR3 protein. The table lists about half a million distinct CDR3 sequences, around a third of them singletons. The source was cultured PBMCs, collected from culture after CMV antigen stimulation. Receptors were obtained from a human donor in good health (CMV status not recorded). Some clones in this sample may be carry-over from other donors' samples.

The CDR3 loop reads CASSLGTFPGDTQYF. The CDR3 DNA follows: TGTGCCAGCAGCCTAGGGACTTTCCCAGGAGATACGCAGTATTTT. This chain connects TRBV11-2 to TRBJ2-3; D possibly corresponds to TRBD2 (6 bases). The V end was cut by 5 bases, the J end by 5 bases, with 17 bases between. This CDR3 has 15 residues. Per the germline V gene, CDR1 is SGHAT and CDR2 is FQNNGV. The variable domain in full, with the rest retrieved from reference TRBV11-2 and TRBJ2-3, is EAGVAQSPRYKIIEKRQSVAFWCNPISGHATLYWYQQILGQGPKLLIQFQNNGVVDDSQLPKDRFSAERLKGVDSTLKIQPAKLEDSAVYLCASSLGTFPGDTQYFGPGTRLTVL.

This clonotype was recorded many times. CDR3 protein: CASSLWEASEAFF. CDR3 coding DNA: TGTGCCAGCAGTTTGTGGGAAGCCTCTGAAGCTTTCTTT. The chain uses TRBV12-3 or TRBV12-4 and TRBJ1-1, with D uncertain. This CDR3 has 13 amino acids. Trimming shortened V by 3 bases and J by 6 bases, and 11 bases separated the two germline ends.

The chain joins TRBV27 to TRBJ2-1; 10 bases match TRBD2. Germline CDR1 MNHEY, CDR2 SMNVEV (reference sequence). The ends lost 4 bases at V and 5 bases at J; junction bases unmatched: 2. The CDR3 spans 14 residues. The CDR3 DNA follows: TGTGCCAGCAGTTCTAGCGGGAGAGACAATGAGCAGTTCTTC. This codes for CASSSSGRDNEQFF.

The J gene is TRBJ1-5, the V gene TRBV12-3 or TRBV12-4; no reliable D call. V shed 3 bases and J shed 0 bases, with 6 bases lying between them. The CDR3 runs 14 residues. The CDR3 protein is CASSFFGSNQPQHF. The CDR3 nucleotides are TGTGCCAGCAGTTTTTTTGGTAGCAATCAGCCCCAGCATTTT.

The rearrangement links TRBV12-3 or TRBV12-4 to TRBJ2-3, with TRBD2 matching over 10 bases. V was clipped by 8 bases and J by 7 bases; unmatched bases: 9. The CDR3 covers 14 residues. CDR3 residues: CASEYSGRRYTQYF. The CDR3 DNA follows: TGTGCCAGCGAATATAGCGGGAGGAGATATACGCAGTATTTT.

V and J are TRBV6-2 or TRBV6-3 and TRBJ2-7; possible D gene TRBD2, 7 bases. CDR3 length equals 16 residues. The V gene lost 2 bases and the J gene lost 1 base, with 15 bases spanning the gap. The germline V gene has CDR1 MNHEY and CDR2 SVGEGT. This chain's CDR3 is CASSYEVGGLSYEQYF. CDR3 DNA: TGTGCCAGCAGTTACGAGGTCGGGGGGCTATCCTACGAGCAGTACTTC.

This clonotype was observed a few times. The chain links TRBV27 to TRBJ2-1; 9 bases are a match to TRBD2. Germline V CDR1 and CDR2: MNHEY, SMNVEV (reference sequence). V dropped 4 bases and J dropped 7; count of bases not matched to a gene: 14. There are 17 residues in the CDR3. CDR3 DNA sequence: TGTGCCAGCAGTTCGTCCCAATTTAGCGGGAGATCAAATGAGCAGTTCTTC. Its protein product is CASSSSQFSGRSNEQFF.

The chain combines TRBV10-1 with TRBJ1-1; no firm D call. The germline CDR1 and CDR2 sequences are WNHNN and SYGVQD (reference sequence). This CDR3 comprises 12 residues. The V end was cut by 4 bases, the J end by 6 bases, with 9 bases between. CDR3 nucleotide sequence: TGCGCCAGCAGTGTAAGTGGGGCTGAAGCTTTCTTT. Translating gives CASSVSGAEAFF.

This clonotype was observed a handful of times. The rearrangement joins TRBV20-1 to TRBJ2-3; D call uncertain. The germline gives CDR1 DFQATT, CDR2 SNEGSKA (reference sequence). V dropped 5 bases and J dropped 1 base, with 7 bases sitting between them. The CDR3 loop spans 12 amino acids. Written as DNA, the CDR3 is TGCAGTGCTTCTGGGGGCACAGATACGCAGTATTTT. Its translation: CSASGGTDTQYF.